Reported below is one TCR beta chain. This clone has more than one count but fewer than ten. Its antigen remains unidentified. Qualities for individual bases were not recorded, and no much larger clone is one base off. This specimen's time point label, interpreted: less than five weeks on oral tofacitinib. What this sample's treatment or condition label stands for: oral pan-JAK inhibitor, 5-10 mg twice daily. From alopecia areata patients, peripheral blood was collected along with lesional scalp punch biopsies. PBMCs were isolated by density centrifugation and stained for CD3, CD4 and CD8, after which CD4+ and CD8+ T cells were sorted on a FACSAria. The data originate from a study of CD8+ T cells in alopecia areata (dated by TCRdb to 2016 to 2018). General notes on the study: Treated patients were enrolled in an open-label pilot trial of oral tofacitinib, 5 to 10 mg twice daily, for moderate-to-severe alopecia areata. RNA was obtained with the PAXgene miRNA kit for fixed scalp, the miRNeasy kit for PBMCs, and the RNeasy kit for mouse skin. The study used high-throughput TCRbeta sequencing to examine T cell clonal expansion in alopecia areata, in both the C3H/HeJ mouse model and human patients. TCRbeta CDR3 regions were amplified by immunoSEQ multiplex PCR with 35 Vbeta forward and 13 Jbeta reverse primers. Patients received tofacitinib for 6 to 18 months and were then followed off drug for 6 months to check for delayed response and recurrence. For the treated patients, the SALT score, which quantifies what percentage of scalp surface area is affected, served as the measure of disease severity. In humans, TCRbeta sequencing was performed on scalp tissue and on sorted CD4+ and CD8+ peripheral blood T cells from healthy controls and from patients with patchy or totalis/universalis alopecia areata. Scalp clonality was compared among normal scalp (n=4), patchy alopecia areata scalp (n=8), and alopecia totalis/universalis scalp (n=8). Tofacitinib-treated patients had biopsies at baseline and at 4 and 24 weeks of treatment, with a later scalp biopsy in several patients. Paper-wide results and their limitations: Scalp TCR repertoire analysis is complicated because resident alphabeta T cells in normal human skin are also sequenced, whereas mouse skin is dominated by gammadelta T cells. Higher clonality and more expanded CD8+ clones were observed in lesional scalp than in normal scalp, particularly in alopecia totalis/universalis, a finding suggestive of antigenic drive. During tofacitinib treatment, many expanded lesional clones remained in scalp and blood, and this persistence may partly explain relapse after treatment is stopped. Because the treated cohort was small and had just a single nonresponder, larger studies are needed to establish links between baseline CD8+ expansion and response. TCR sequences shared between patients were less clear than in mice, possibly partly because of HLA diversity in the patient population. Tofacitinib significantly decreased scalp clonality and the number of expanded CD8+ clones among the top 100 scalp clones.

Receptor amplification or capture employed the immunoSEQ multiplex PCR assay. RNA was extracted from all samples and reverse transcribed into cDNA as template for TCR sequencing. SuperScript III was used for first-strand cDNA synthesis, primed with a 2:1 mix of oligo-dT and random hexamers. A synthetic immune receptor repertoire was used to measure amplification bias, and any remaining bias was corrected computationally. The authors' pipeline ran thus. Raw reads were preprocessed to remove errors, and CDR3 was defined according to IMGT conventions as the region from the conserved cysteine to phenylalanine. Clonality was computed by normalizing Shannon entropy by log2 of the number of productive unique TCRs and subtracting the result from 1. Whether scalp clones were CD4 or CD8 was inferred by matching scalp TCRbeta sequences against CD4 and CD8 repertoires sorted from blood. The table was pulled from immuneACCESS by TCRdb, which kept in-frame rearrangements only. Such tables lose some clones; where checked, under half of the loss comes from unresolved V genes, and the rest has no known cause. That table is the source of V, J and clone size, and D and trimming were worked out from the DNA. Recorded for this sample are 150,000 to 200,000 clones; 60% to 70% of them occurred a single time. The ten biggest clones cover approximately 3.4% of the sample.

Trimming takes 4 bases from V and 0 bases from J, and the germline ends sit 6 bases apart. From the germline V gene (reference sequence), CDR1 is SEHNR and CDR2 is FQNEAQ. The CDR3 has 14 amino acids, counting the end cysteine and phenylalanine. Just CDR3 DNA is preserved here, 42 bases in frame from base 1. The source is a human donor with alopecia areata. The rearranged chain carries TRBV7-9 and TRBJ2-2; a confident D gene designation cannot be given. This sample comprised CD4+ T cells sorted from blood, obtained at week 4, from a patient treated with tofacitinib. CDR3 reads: CASSSQANTGELFF. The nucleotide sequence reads TGTGCCAGCAGCTCCCAAGCGAACACCGGGGAGCTGTTTTTT.